This T cell receptor (beta chain) was sequenced during a study of T cell responses to AZD1222 COVID-19 vaccine. Study-wide points: Breadth and depth of Spike-specific TCRs rose after two AZD1222 doses.

Comment on this clone: Its specificity is not known.

This CDR3 spans 17 amino acids. CDR1 and CDR2 from the germline V gene are GTSNPN and SVGIG (reference sequence). V lost 3 bases to trimming and J lost 2 bases, with 20 bases between them. The assay was immunoSEQ multiplex PCR, and TCRdb's table has in-frame clones only and misses some. Seen here are 130,000 or so clones, about 94% observed once, and the top ten hold around 6.6%. This TCR was sampled from an adult in good health. Material: peripheral blood, obtained on day 0 of AZD1222 vaccination. This chain links TRBV30 with TRBJ1-3; D gene unclear. The CDR3 bases are TGTGCCTGGAGCGCCGACCTGGGCCGTGCACCTGGAAACACCATATATTTT. It yields the protein CAWSADLGRAPGNTIYF.